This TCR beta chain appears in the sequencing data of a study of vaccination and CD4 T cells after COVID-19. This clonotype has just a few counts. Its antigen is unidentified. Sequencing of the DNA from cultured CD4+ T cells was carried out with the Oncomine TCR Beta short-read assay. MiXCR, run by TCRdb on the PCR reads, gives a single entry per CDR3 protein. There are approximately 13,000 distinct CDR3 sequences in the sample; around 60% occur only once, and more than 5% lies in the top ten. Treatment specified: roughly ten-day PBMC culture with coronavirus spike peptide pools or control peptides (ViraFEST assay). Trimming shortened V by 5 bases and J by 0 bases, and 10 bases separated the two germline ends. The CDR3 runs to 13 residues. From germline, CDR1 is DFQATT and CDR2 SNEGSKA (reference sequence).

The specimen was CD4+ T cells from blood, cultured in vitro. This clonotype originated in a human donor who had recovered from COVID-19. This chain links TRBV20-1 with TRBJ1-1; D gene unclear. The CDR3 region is CSAQVVMNTEAFF. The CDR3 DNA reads TGCAGTGCTCAGGTCGTGATGAACACTGAAGCTTTCTTT.